Below are 18 T cell receptor beta chains sequenced from a single sample in a study of T-cell reconstitution after alpha-beta-depleted transplantation in children. Unique molecular identifiers were built into the TCRbeta library. MiXCR was run by TCRdb on the PCR reads, yielding one entry per CDR3 protein. The sample consists of some 200,000 distinct CDR3 sequences, 14% to 15% of them appearing once. The sequences come from PBMCs from the stem cell graft donor, collected from the stem cell graft. The receptors stem from a human donor who donated a stem cell graft to a child with acute lymphoblastic leukemia.

This clonotype was counted at least ten times. The V call is TRBV7-9, the J call TRBJ2-3, with D perhaps matching TRBD2 (6 bases). Trimming cost V 0 bases and J 4 bases, with 11 bases left between them. Germline V CDR1 and CDR2: SEHNR, FQNEAQ (reference sequence). The CDR3 runs 15 residues. DNA for the CDR3: TGTGCCAGCAGCTTAGCCCAGCGGAGGGCAGATACGCAGTATTTT. Residues: CASSLAQRRADTQYF.

This clonotype was recorded at least ten times. V usage is TRBV29-1 and J usage is TRBJ2-3; D may match TRBD1 or TRBD2 (5 bases each). V lost 0 bases to trimming and J lost 1 base, with 11 bases between them. The CDR3 contains 15 residues. The germline gives CDR1 SQVTM, CDR2 ANQGSEA. The CDR3 DNA sequence: TGCAGCGTTGAAGATCGGGGCGGTGGCACAGATACGCAGTATTTT. Its translation is CSVEDRGGGTDTQYF.

This chain links TRBV5-1 with TRBJ2-3, with 10 nucleotides matching TRBD2. Per the germline V gene, CDR1 is SGHRS and CDR2 is YFSETQ. The CDR3 is 16 residues long. Germline trimming cut 3 bases from V and 3 bases from J; bases unmatched to any gene: 7. This CDR3 reads CASSWSATSGTDTQYF. In nucleotides, the CDR3 is TGCGCCAGCAGCTGGTCCGCGACTAGCGGGACAGATACGCAGTATTTT.

This clonotype was seen at least ten times. The V and J genes are TRBV5-1 and TRBJ2-2; TRBD1 is a possible D gene (6 bases). Germline loops: CDR1 SGHRS, CDR2 YFSETQ. The CDR3 is made up of 14 amino acids. The germline V and J ends were trimmed by 4 bases and 1 base, with 8 bases remaining between them. This chain's CDR3 is CASSTTGNTGELFF. CDR3 nucleotide sequence: TGCGCCAGCAGCACGACAGGGAACACCGGGGAGCTGTTTTTT.

This clonotype has ten or more counts. The rearrangement links TRBV5-1 to TRBJ2-3; the D is unclear. The germline CDR1 and CDR2 sequences are SGHRS and YFSETQ. This CDR3 is built from 13 residues. The V end lost 3 bases, the J end lost 8 bases, and 13 bases lay between the germline ends. The CDR3 DNA sequence: TGCGCCAGCAGCTGGACCTCAACGGGTACGCAGTATTTT. Translation gives CASSWTSTGTQYF.

This clonotype was picked up many times. The CDR3 bases are TGCAGTGCTAGAGCCTCTTTCAATGAGCAGTTCTTC. Translation: CSARASFNEQFF. The chain recombines TRBV20-1 with TRBJ2-1; D unresolved. There are 12 residues in the CDR3. Germline CDR1 DFQATT, CDR2 SNEGSKA (reference sequence). The V end lost 1 base, the J end lost 6 bases, and 7 bases lay between the germline ends.

This clonotype was counted between two and nine times. The chain employs TRBV12-3 or TRBV12-4 and TRBJ2-7; 8 positions agree with TRBD2. V lost 0 bases, J lost 2 bases, and 18 bases stayed unmatched. The CDR3 loop spans 20 amino acids. The CDR3 bases are TGTGCCAGCAGTTTAGCGACGGGACTCCTGGGGCGGGAGGCCGCCTACGAGCAGTACTTC. Protein sequence: CASSLATGLLGREAAYEQYF.

This clonotype was recorded at least ten times. The chain has TRBV7-9 and TRBJ2-1; 9 nucleotides match TRBD1. This CDR3 spans 15 amino acids. CDR1 is SEHNR and CDR2 is FQNEAQ in the germline V gene (reference sequence). Trimming removed 1 base from V and 5 bases from J; junction bases left unmatched: 3. The CDR3 is CASSLEQGANNEQFF. The CDR3 DNA reads as TGTGCCAGCAGCTTAGAACAGGGGGCAAACAATGAGCAGTTCTTC.

This clonotype was observed at least ten times. V is TRBV5-4 and J is TRBJ2-6; possibly TRBD1 for D (6 bases). Germline lookup yields CDR1 SGHNT and CDR2 YYREEE (reference sequence). Trimming shortened V by 4 bases and J by 4 bases, and 12 bases separated the two germline ends. The CDR3 sequence is 15 residues long. CDR3 residues: CASSRTGTGANVLTF. The CDR3 DNA is TGTGCCAGCAGCCGTACAGGGACCGGGGCCAACGTCCTGACTTTC.

This clonotype was seen a few times. This chain links TRBV27 with TRBJ2-3; TRBD2 is a possible D gene (5 bases). Trimming stripped 9 bases from V and 4 bases from J, with 14 bases between. This CDR3 has 13 amino acids. Germline lookup yields CDR1 MNHEY and CDR2 SMNVEV (reference sequence). The chain's CDR3 is CARTSFSSDTQYF. CDR3 in DNA: TGTGCCAGAACTAGTTTTTCTTCAGATACGCAGTATTTT.

This clonotype was observed at least ten times. The chain joins TRBV12-5 to TRBJ1-1; 8 bases match TRBD1. Germline lookup yields CDR1 LGHNT and CDR2 FRNRAP. The CDR3 runs 13 residues. J gave up 4 bases and V 6 bases, and 4 bases lay outside the gene matches. This CDR3 is CASGTQGVTEAFF. The CDR3 nucleotides are TGTGCTAGTGGGACACAGGGGGTCACTGAAGCTTTCTTT.

This clonotype appeared many times. V is TRBV12-3 or TRBV12-4 and J is TRBJ2-7; weak D call: TRBD2 (6 bases). V lost 3 bases and J 2 bases, leaving 17 bases between the germline ends. The CDR3 is 16 amino acids. This CDR3 reads CASSFSRLAPTYEQYF. CDR3 coding DNA: TGTGCCAGCAGTTTTAGTCGGCTAGCGCCGACCTACGAGCAGTACTTC.

This clonotype has a count of ten or more. The CDR3 coding sequence is TGTGCCAGCAGTTACGGGCAAAGTAATCAGCCCCAGCATTTT. It codes for CASSYGQSNQPQHF. The chain has TRBV28 and TRBJ1-5; D gene unclear. This CDR3 comprises 14 residues. The germline V and J ends were trimmed by 4 bases and 4 bases, with 11 bases remaining between them. Germline V gives CDR1 MDHEN, CDR2 SYDVKM.

The chain combines TRBV7-9 with TRBJ2-4; weak D call: TRBD1 (5 bases). V was pared by 5 bases and J by 0 bases, with 11 bases between. The CDR3 is made up of 15 amino acids. Germline V gene lookup returns CDR1 SEHNR and CDR2 FQNEAQ (reference sequence). CDR3 loop: CASSPVQVAKNIQYF. As DNA, the CDR3 is TGTGCCAGCAGCCCAGTACAGGTAGCCAAAAACATTCAGTACTTC.

The chain combines TRBV12-3 or TRBV12-4 with TRBJ2-2; D gene unclear. Trimming shortened V by 4 bases and J by 4 bases, and 19 bases separated the two germline ends. The CDR3 has 17 residues. The DNA of the CDR3 is TGTGCCAGCAGTTCAAGGCTTGCCACCCATATCACCGGGGAGCTGTTTTTT. Protein product: CASSSRLATHITGELFF.

This clonotype was counted ten times or more. The V gene is TRBV11-2, the J gene TRBJ2-3, with D perhaps TRBD2 (6 bases). This CDR3 spans 14 amino acids. Germline V gene data show CDR1 as SGHAT and CDR2 as FQNNGV. Deletions cut 4 bases from V and 3 bases from J, with 11 bases between. CDR3 amino acids: CASSWGDPTDTQYF. CDR3 bases: TGTGCCAGCAGCTGGGGGGATCCGACAGATACGCAGTATTTT. Supplemented by reference TRBV11-2 and TRBJ2-3, the full variable domain reads EAGVAQSPRYKIIEKRQSVAFWCNPISGHATLYWYQQILGQGPKLLIQFQNNGVVDDSQLPKDRFSAERLKGVDSTLKIQPAKLEDSAVYLCASSWGDPTDTQYFGPGTRLTVL.

This clonotype appeared many times. The V and J genes are TRBV10-3 and TRBJ2-7; D gene uncertain. This CDR3 comprises 14 residues. Germline loops: CDR1 ENHRY, CDR2 SYGVKD. The ends were cut back, 0 bases at V and 5 bases at J, with 11 bases in the middle. CDR3 bases: TGTGCCATCAGTGAGTCGCCAGGCCAGGACGAGCAGTACTTC. Translated, it gives CAISESPGQDEQYF.

This rearrangement joins TRBV12-3 or TRBV12-4 to TRBJ1-5, with a possible D match to TRBD1 (5 bases). The CDR3 spans 15 residues. Trimming shortened V by 6 bases and J by 3 bases, and 15 bases separated the two germline ends. CDR3 protein: CASSPRGIYNQPQHF. CDR3 sequence (DNA): TGTGCCAGCAGCCCGAGGGGCATCTACAATCAGCCCCAGCATTTT.